The 8 T cell receptor beta chains given below trace back to one sample, sequenced in a study of shared clonotypes between healthy human individuals. The table came from immunoSEQ multiplex PCR; TCRdb's copy has only in-frame clones and leaves some out. The sample lists 400,000 or so clones, 90% to 97% seen once, with 0.25% to 0.35% in the top ten. Material for sequencing was memory CD8+ T cells sorted from blood. Subset denoted: CD45RO+ cells pooled with CCR7-negative TemRA cells. Receptor source: a man in his thirties or forties in good health.

The J gene is TRBJ2-2, the V gene TRBV27; weak D call: TRBD1 (5 bases). Germline CDR1 and CDR2: MNHEY and SMNVEV (reference sequence). V was shortened by 6 bases and J by 7 bases, with 21 bases between the two germline ends. The CDR3 runs to 16 residues. This chain's CDR3 is CASRLGSQGYGGELFF. For the CDR3, the DNA is TGTGCCAGCAGGTTAGGGTCTCAGGGATACGGCGGGGAGCTGTTTTTT.

CDR3 DNA sequence: TGTGCTAGTGGTTTGGGGGCGAGGCTGGGCTCTGGAAACACCATATATTTT. It yields the protein CASGLGARLGSGNTIYF. This chain connects TRBV12-5 to TRBJ1-3, with D hard to call. The ends were cut back, 1 base at V and 0 bases at J, with 13 bases in the middle. Germline CDR1 and CDR2: LGHNT and FRNRAP. This CDR3 region has 17 residues.

The V gene is TRBV7-9, the J gene TRBJ2-3; D call uncertain. The V gene lost 3 bases and the J gene lost 1 base, with 11 bases spanning the gap. CDR1 is SEHNR and CDR2 is FQNEAQ in the germline V gene (reference sequence). The CDR3 is made up of 15 amino acids. CDR3 sequence: CASSLWRLGTDTQYF. The CDR3 nucleotides are TGTGCCAGCAGCTTGTGGCGATTGGGCACAGATACGCAGTATTTT.

CDR3 amino acids: CASSLQSGELFF. DNA of the CDR3: TGTGCCAGCAGCTTACAATCCGGGGAGCTGTTTTTT. The genes are TRBV7-3 and TRBJ2-2; D is ambiguous. The length of the CDR3 is 12 residues. CDR1 is SGHTA and CDR2 is FQGTGA in the germline V gene. The germline V and J ends were trimmed by 2 bases and 6 bases, with 4 bases remaining between them.

This rearrangement joins TRBV7-2 to TRBJ1-2, with 11 nucleotides matching TRBD1. The CDR3 totals 14 residues. The germline CDR1 and CDR2 sequences are SGHTA and FQGNSA. V shed 5 bases and J 7 bases; nucleotides not matched to a gene: 6. The CDR3 here is CASSTWTGGGGYTF. The CDR3 nucleotides are TGTGCCAGCAGCACCTGGACAGGGGGCGGTGGCTACACCTTC.

The chain has TRBV12-5 and TRBJ2-3; 7 bases align to TRBD2. Trimming removed 0 bases from V and 0 bases from J; junction bases left unmatched: 9. Germline V gene data show CDR1 as LGHNT and CDR2 as FRNRAP. The CDR3 runs to 18 residues. The CDR3 sequence is CASGLVKGLPKSTDTQYF. The CDR3 DNA follows: TGTGCTAGTGGTTTGGTAAAGGGACTACCAAAGAGCACAGATACGCAGTATTTT. Full variable domain (outside the CDR3, taken from reference TRBV12-5 and TRBJ2-3): DARVTQTPRHKVTEMGQEVTMRCQPILGHNTVFWYRQTMMQGLELLAYFRNRAPLDDSGMPKDRFSAEMPDATLATLKIQPSEPRDSAVYFCASGLVKGLPKSTDTQYFGPGTRLTVL.

The rearrangement links TRBV6-5 to TRBJ1-2, with a weak D call TRBD1 (5 bases). The CDR3 runs 14 residues. The V end lost 10 bases, the J end lost 1 base, and 16 bases lay between the germline ends. Germline CDR1 and CDR2: MNHEY and SVGAGI. CDR3 DNA: TGTGCCACCTACCGGGACGGCAATAACTATGGCTACACCTTC. Its translation is CATYRDGNNYGYTF.

The chain recombines TRBV21-1 with TRBJ1-5. TRBV21-1 is a documented pseudogene. The CDR3 loop spans 15 amino acids. Written as DNA, the CDR3 is TGTGCCAGCAGCCAGGAGAGCGTTTTTAATCAGCCCCAGCATTTT. Amino acid sequence: CASSQESVFNQPQHF.